This entry concerns a single TCR beta chain. Its antigen is still unknown. Per-nucleotide qualities are absent, and no much larger clonotype sits a single base away. This record belongs to a study of T cell responses to AZD1222 COVID-19 vaccine (dated by TCRdb to about 2021). Notes on the research overall: AZD1222 recipients given second doses at about 4 weeks or at about 12 weeks were pooled, since spike-specific TCR depth and breadth were not found to differ between the two schedules. A total of approximately 240 trial participants underwent TCR sequencing, of whom some 200 had received two doses of AZD1222 and around 25 had received two doses of the MenACWY control vaccine. Trial participants were enrolled by age into subgroups of 18-55, 56-69 and 70-plus years, and about 150, 27 and 61 TCR-sequenced participants, respectively, were included in these subgroups. General findings and caveats noted by the study authors: Conclusions about previously exposed vaccinees are limited, since just 5 or 6 AZD1222 recipients were seropositive for SARS-CoV-2 at baseline. Participants were mostly white British, with more females than males. The authors suggested clonal diversity may have been underestimated. CD4 TCRs associated with the vaccine covered the entire spike protein, and the dominant responses were in regions 160-218 and 743-854. Reportedly, close to half of the unique spike-specific TCRs recognized epitopes lying outside the regions that are mutated in the B.1.351 and B.1.1.7 variants. The 56-69-year group was small, and its depth increase did not reach significance, likely because of low power. Because no day 14 peak-response samples were available, the repertoires could be characterized only after the peak T cell response. After two AZD1222 doses, both the breadth and the depth of spike-specific TCRs were significantly higher than at day 0 and than in MenACWY recipients.

The CDR3 regions of human TCRbeta chains were analyzed by immunosequencing. The study's own analysis went as follows. TCRs in the repertoires were compared against a reference library of SARS-CoV-2-specific TCRs that had been generated with the MIRA antigen-specificity platform. Breadth was defined as the fraction of unique TCRs that were SARS-CoV-2-associated, and depth was defined as the fraction of total T cells that were SARS-CoV-2-associated. Using the MIRA data, each spike-specific TCR was mapped to the spike region that the TCR reacts to and placed in a CD4 or CD8 class. Log10-transformed breadth and depth values were compared by one-way ANOVA with Sidak's multiple comparisons tests. The clones in this table, taken by TCRdb from immuneACCESS, are in-frame only. Not every clone is retained; where verified, under half of the shortfall comes from an unresolved V gene, and the cause of the rest is unknown. The DNA was the basis for D and trimming; V, J and clone size are from that table. The sample table lists about 76,000 clones, more than 75% of them with a count of one. Of the sample, about 4.3% is held by the ten largest clones.

This specimen's time point label, interpreted: baseline before first vaccination. Vaccinee samples were obtained from the UK trials COV001 and COV002, which included a single-blind randomized controlled phase 2/3 trial of AZD1222 (ChAdOx1 nCoV-19) in healthy adults. For TCRbeta chain sequencing, PBMC samples were collected from trial participants at day 0 and at day 28 after the second dose. The TCR originated in an adult in good health. This material consisted of peripheral blood, taken on day 0 of AZD1222 vaccination.

For the CDR3, the sequence is CASSDTFQGNYGYTF. Here is the DNA: TGCGCCAGCAGCGACACGTTTCAGGGGAACTATGGCTACACCTTC. The rearrangement joined TRBV5-1 to TRBJ1-2, with TRBD1 tentatively as D gene (6 bases match). V loses 4 bases of germline sequence and J loses 2 bases, and the interval between the two ends is 15 bases. The CDR3 sequence holds 15 residues, the cysteine and phenylalanine included. Just the 45-base CDR3 DNA is kept, in frame starting at base 1. CDR1 and CDR2, per the germline V gene, are SGHRS and YFSETQ.